Listed here are 22 T cell receptor beta chains from one sample, sequenced in a study of OX40 agonist ivuxolimab in advanced cancers. Measured with immunoSEQ multiplex PCR; TCRdb has only the in-frame clones, and not every one. This table holds tens of thousands of clones, more than 90% found once. The material was CD4+ or CD8+ T cells sorted from blood, obtained in a trial of the OX40 agonist ivuxolimab. These receptors came from an adult with an advanced solid tumor such as melanoma, head and neck, liver or kidney cancer.

The genes are TRBV5-1 and TRBJ2-1; D possibly corresponds to TRBD1 (5 bases). V gave up 6 bases and J gave up 2 bases, with 21 bases separating them. The CDR3 contains 17 residues. Germline V gene sequence: CDR1 SGHRS, CDR2 YFSETQ. CDR3 sequence (DNA): TGCGCCAGCACCCCTTTCGAGAGCAGCAGGGCCTACAATGAGCAGTTCTTC. It codes for CASTPFESSRAYNEQFF.

The chain has TRBV10-3 and TRBJ1-5; tentatively, D is TRBD1 (6 bases). Trimming took off 6 bases at V and 3 bases at J, with 9 bases between the two ends. This CDR3 region has 13 residues. Per the germline V gene, CDR1 is ENHRY and CDR2 is SYGVKD. This chain's CDR3 is CAIRWGPNQPQHF. The CDR3 DNA sequence: TGTGCCATCAGGTGGGGGCCCAATCAGCCCCAGCATTTT.

The chain couples TRBV5-4 to TRBJ2-1; 9 bases match TRBD2. Germline loops: CDR1 SGHNT, CDR2 YYREEE (reference sequence). Germline trimming cut 10 bases from V and 7 bases from J; bases unmatched to any gene: 12. This CDR3 has 14 amino acids. Here the CDR3 reads CAASRSGSLNEQFF. The CDR3 coding sequence is TGTGCCGCCAGCCGTAGCGGGAGTTTAAATGAGCAGTTCTTC.

V is TRBV7-2 and J is TRBJ2-5; 10 nucleotides align to TRBD1. This CDR3 comprises 15 residues. V lost 5 bases to trimming and J lost 3 bases; unmatched junction nucleotides: 6. CDR1 is SGHTA, CDR2 FQGNSA, per germline. CDR3 in amino acids: CASSVAGTGEETQYF. The CDR3 nucleotides read TGTGCCAGCAGCGTCGCCGGGACAGGGGAAGAGACCCAGTACTTC.

This chain uses TRBV5-1 with TRBJ2-7; 9 bases line up with TRBD2. Germline V gives CDR1 SGHRS, CDR2 YFSETQ. CDR3 length: 14 amino acids. After removal of 3 bases from V and 3 bases from J, the junction contained 4 bases not matched to a gene. The chain's CDR3 is CASSSVAGDYEQYF. The CDR3 nucleotides read TGCGCCAGCAGCTCCGTAGCGGGAGACTACGAGCAGTACTTC.

This clone came up once. The V gene is TRBV5-4, the J gene TRBJ2-1; 8 bases align to TRBD2. V trimming: 5 bases; J trimming: 9 bases; junction bases outside the gene matches: 10. The CDR3 length is 14 residues. Germline V gene lookup returns CDR1 SGHNT and CDR2 YYREEE (reference sequence). CDR3 amino acids: CASRAGGPSIEQFF. The CDR3 DNA follows: TGTGCCAGCAGGGCGGGGGGACCTAGTATTGAGCAGTTCTTC.

CDR3: CASSSGQGNYGYTF. As DNA, the CDR3 is TGTGCCAGCAGCTCGGGACAGGGCAACTATGGCTACACCTTC. The rearrangement uses TRBV7-9 and TRBJ1-2, with 9 bases that match TRBD1. The length of the CDR3 is 14 residues. Trimming at V came to 4 bases and at J to 2 bases, leaving 2 bases not matched to a gene. Germline V gene sequence: CDR1 SEHNR, CDR2 FQNEAQ (reference sequence).

J is TRBJ2-1 and V is TRBV18; 15 bases match TRBD2. Trimming at V came to 2 bases and at J to 9 bases, leaving 2 bases not matched to a gene. Looked up from germline, CDR1 is KGHSH and CDR2 is LQKENI. The CDR3 loop spans 15 amino acids. CDR3 amino acids: CASSPGTSGRREQFF. Here the CDR3 DNA reads TGTGCCAGCTCACCAGGGACTAGCGGGAGGCGTGAGCAGTTCTTC.

The chain couples TRBV6-1 to TRBJ1-5; D unresolved. The CDR3 is 16 residues long. Trimming took off 4 bases at V and 0 bases at J, with 13 bases between the two ends. The germline gives CDR1 MNHNS, CDR2 SASEGT. Here the CDR3 DNA reads TGTGCCAGCAGTGGGTCGGTAGTTTTTAGCAATCAGCCCCAGCATTTT. It translates to CASSGSVVFSNQPQHF.

The chain carries TRBV19 and TRBJ2-2, with 8 positions matching TRBD1. From germline, CDR1 is LNHDA and CDR2 SQIVND (reference sequence). The CDR3 contains 16 residues. After removal of 3 bases from V and 9 bases from J, the junction contained 12 bases not matched to a gene. The CDR3 loop is CASSILGQGAFRELFF. The CDR3, as DNA: TGTGCCAGTAGTATTTTAGGTCAGGGGGCTTTCCGGGAGCTGTTTTTT.

In DNA, the CDR3 is TGTGCCAGCAGCTTAGAGGGTTGGGAAAAACTGTTTTTT. Amino acids: CASSLEGWEKLFF. J is TRBJ1-4 and V is TRBV7-9; no clear D. The CDR3 loop spans 13 amino acids. V was clipped by 1 base and J by 8 bases, with 8 bases between them. Germline V gene sequence: CDR1 SEHNR, CDR2 FQNEAQ (reference sequence).

This clone was counted a few times. The CDR3 bases are TGTGCCAGCAGACCTCATCCGGGACAGGGGCCGCGCTACACCTTC. It is translated as CASRPHPGQGPRYTF. The chain employs TRBV6-5 and TRBJ1-2, with 10 bases matching TRBD1. Germline V gene lookup returns CDR1 MNHEY and CDR2 SVGAGI. The CDR3 contains 15 residues. V shed 6 bases, J shed 9 bases, and the junction held 13 bases outside the gene matches.

The chain is built from TRBV7-7 and TRBJ2-2, with a weak D call TRBD2 (6 bases). CDR1 and CDR2 from the germline V gene are SSHAT and FNYEAQ (reference sequence). This CDR3 comprises 14 residues. The V and J ends lost 5 bases and 6 bases respectively, with 13 bases between them. CDR3 residues: CASSPQIAAGELFF. The CDR3 region has the DNA TGTGCCAGCAGCCCTCAGATAGCGGCCGGGGAGCTGTTTTTT.

The chain couples TRBV2 to TRBJ1-3; no clear D gene. Trimming pared 7 bases from V and 0 bases from J, leaving 13 bases between. The CDR3 has 15 amino acids. Germline values: CDR1 SNHLY, CDR2 FYNNEI. CDR3 DNA sequence: TGTGCCAGCATAGGGTCAGCCTTCTCTGGAAACACCATATATTTT. Protein: CASIGSAFSGNTIYF.

V usage is TRBV28 and J usage is TRBJ2-7; 8 bases are shared with TRBD1. Germline assignment: CDR1 MDHEN and CDR2 SYDVKM. Losses at the gene ends were 6 bases for V and 5 bases for J; bases not matched to a gene: 6. The CDR3 is 13 residues long. The CDR3 DNA is TGTGCCAGCAGATGGACAGGGTTCAACGAGCAGTACTTC. It specifies CASRWTGFNEQYF.

The chain carries TRBV7-9 and TRBJ2-5, with a weak D call TRBD1 (6 bases). V was pared by 2 bases and J by 2 bases, with 9 bases between. Germline V gives CDR1 SEHNR, CDR2 FQNEAQ (reference sequence). The CDR3 is 14 amino acids. CDR3: CASSLRDIQETQYF. CDR3 sequence (DNA): TGTGCCAGCAGCTTAAGGGACATACAAGAGACCCAGTACTTC.

J is TRBJ1-6 and V is TRBV18; D not certain. This CDR3 has 16 residues. Deletions cut 1 base from V and 6 bases from J, with 13 bases between. Germline CDR1 and CDR2: KGHSH and LQKENI. CDR3 sequence reads: CASSPLQTAGNSPLHF. CDR3 DNA: TGTGCCAGCTCACCACTCCAAACAGCGGGTAATTCACCCCTCCACTTT.

The chain couples TRBV28 to TRBJ2-1; maybe TRBD1 (5 bases). CDR3 size: 12 residues. V was pared by 6 bases and J by 5 bases, with 8 bases between. In germline, CDR1 is MDHEN, CDR2 SYDVKM. In nucleotides, the CDR3 is TGTGCCAGCAGATCGACAGACAATGAGCAGTTCTTC. Translation: CASRSTDNEQFF. Full variable domain (rest looked up from reference TRBV28 and TRBJ2-1): DVKVTQSSRYLVKRTGEKVFLECVQDMDHENMFWYRQDPGLGLRLIYFSYDVKMKEKGDIPEGYSVSREKKERFSLILESASTNQTSMYLCASRSTDNEQFFGPGTRLTVL.

CDR3 protein: CASSPTWSSDEQYF. The CDR3 bases are TGTGCCAGCAGCCCGACTTGGAGTTCCGACGAGCAGTACTTC. This chain connects TRBV11-3 to TRBJ2-7; unclear D gene. This CDR3 region has 14 residues. Germline CDR1 reads SGHNT; CDR2 reads YENEEA. Between the trimmed V and J ends, which lost 5 bases and 5 bases, there was a span of 16 bases.

This sequence joins TRBV29-1 and TRBJ1-3, with 7 bases lining up with TRBD1. Germline V gene lookup returns CDR1 SQVTM and CDR2 ANQGSEA. Unmatched junction bases numbered 12, after V lost 7 bases and J lost 0 bases. This CDR3 spans 16 amino acids. The CDR3 reads CSATTGAGFSGNTIYF. For the CDR3, the DNA is TGCAGCGCCACAACAGGGGCCGGTTTCTCTGGAAACACCATATATTTT.

The chain has TRBV7-2 and TRBJ2-7; 7 bases line up with TRBD1. V lost 2 bases, J lost 4 bases, and 5 bases stayed unmatched. This CDR3 comprises 14 residues. The germline CDR1 and CDR2 sequences are SGHTA and FQGNSA. CDR3 loop: CASSLTQGDYEQYF. The CDR3 DNA reads as TGTGCCAGCAGCTTAACCCAGGGGGATTACGAGCAGTACTTC.

This chain joins TRBV4-1 and TRBJ1-2, with D possibly TRBD1 on 5 matching bases. The CDR3 runs 16 residues. The germline V gene encodes CDR1 MGHRA and CDR2 YSYEKL. The germline V and J ends were trimmed by 0 bases and 8 bases, with 19 bases remaining between them. The CDR3 DNA reads as TGCGCCAGCAGCCAAGACCCAGGGCCCGGCGGATACGGCTACACCTTC. It encodes CASSQDPGPGGYGYTF.